This TCR beta chain emerged from a study of T cell responses to AZD1222 COVID-19 vaccine. Study-wide points: Clonal diversity was possibly underestimated; the donors were predominantly white British and more often female. Only a handful of AZD1222 recipients tested seropositive at baseline. Sampling that yielded the repertoires occurred only after the peak T cell response.

V dropped 3 bases and J dropped 10 bases, with 21 bases sitting between them. The CDR3 has 15 amino acids. CDR1 is MDHEN, CDR2 SYDVKM, per germline. This clone came up once. Antigen: not known. Clones were read by immunoSEQ multiplex PCR, and TCRdb kept only the in-frame ones, dropping some. The data contain about 72,000 clones, around 86% of them singletons. The chain combines TRBV28 with TRBJ1-1, with D perhaps matching TRBD1 (5 bases). The material sequenced was peripheral blood, taken on day 0 of AZD1222 vaccination. This clonotype originated in an adult in good health. CDR3 bases: TGTGCCAGCAGTTTCGTAGCCGGGGGGAACAGGAGAGCTTTCTTT. Its protein product is CASSFVAGGNRRAFF. Supplemented by reference TRBV28 and TRBJ1-1, the full variable domain reads DVKVTQSSRYLVKRTGEKVFLECVQDMDHENMFWYRQDPGLGLRLIYFSYDVKMKEKGDIPEGYSVSREKKERFSLILESASTNQTSMYLCASSFVAGGNRRAFFGQGTRLTVV.